This is a list of T cell receptor beta chains from one sample in a study of shared clonotypes between healthy human individuals. Sequencing was performed with immunoSEQ multiplex PCR; in TCRdb, only in-frame clones are kept and a portion is missing. The table includes 450,000 to 650,000 clones, around 80% detected once. The sequencing sample was made of PBMCs. The receptors come from a woman between 35 and 50 years old in good health. Some clones in this sample may be carry-over from other donors' samples. Both conserved end residues are part of each CDR3. D genes are given only for firm matches. The size field is filled for only some rows; it gives once, few, many or a size class.

v_gene	d_gene	j_gene	abundance	CDR3nt	CDR3aa
TRBV19	-	TRBJ2-7	-	TGTGCCAGTAGTATAGACAGGTTCTACGAGCAGTACTTC	CASSIDRFYEQYF
TRBV2	TRBD2	TRBJ2-3	-	TGTGCCAGCAGGCATAGGGGGACTAGCGGGAGCACAGATACGCAGTATTTT	CASRHRGTSGSTDTQYF
TRBV9	-	TRBJ1-4	few	TGTGCCAGCAGCGTCCTGGGCGGGGGAAAACTGTTTTTT	CASSVLGGGKLFF
TRBV30	-	TRBJ2-6	-	TGTGCCTCAGAACGGGGGACAGCGGTCAACGTCCTGACTTTC	CASERGTAVNVLTF
TRBV28	TRBD2	TRBJ2-1	-	TGTGCCAGCAGTTTGGCCCTAGCGGGTGTTGACAATGAGCAGTTCTTC	CASSLALAGVDNEQFF
TRBV5-6	-	TRBJ2-7	once	TGTGCCACAGGGGCGGGGGTCTACGAGCAGTACTTC	CATGAGVYEQYF
TRBV7-2	-	TRBJ2-1	-	TGTGCCAGCAGCTTAAGGGGCCTCGCCCAAAGGCCCTATGAGCAGTTCTTC	CASSLRGLAQRPYEQFF
TRBV6-5	TRBD1	TRBJ1-5	-	TGTGCCAGCAGTCCCGCCGACAGGGGCAATCAGCCCCAGCATTTT	CASSPADRGNQPQHF
TRBV28	TRBD1	TRBJ1-1	-	TGTGCCAGCAGTGTACCCGGGACAGGGGTATACACTGAAGCTTTCTTT	CASSVPGTGVYTEAFF
TRBV30	TRBD1	TRBJ1-3	-	TGTGCCTGTTCCCCCGGACAGGGAGTAGGAAACACCATATATTTT	CACSPGQGVGNTIYF
TRBV30	-	TRBJ2-7	-	TGTGCCTGGAGTAGTTCCCAGCGGGCGTTCCCCATCCGTTCTTCGCGCTACGAGCAGTACTTC	CAWSSSQRAFPIRSSRYEQYF
TRBV18	TRBD1	TRBJ1-1	few	TGTGCCAGCTCACAGACAGGGGGCACTGAAGCTTTCTTT	CASSQTGGTEAFF
TRBV19	-	TRBJ1-3	many	TGTGCCAGTAGCAGGGTTAGAGAAAACACCATATATTTT	CASSRVRENTIYF
TRBV7-9	-	TRBJ1-1	once	TGTGCCAGCAGCGAGGCGGGGGGCCGTGAAGCTTTCTTT	CASSEAGGREAFF
TRBV2	-	TRBJ1-2	few	TGTGCCAGCAGCGACGTGGGAGACTATGGCTACACCTTC	CASSDVGDYGYTF